The source of this TCR beta chain is a study of blood T cell repertoires in COVID-19. The wider study: The cDNA or gDNA used as material had been derived from T cells, B-cell-depleted T cells, or PBMCs.

Trimming pared 5 bases from V and 3 bases from J, leaving 13 bases between. Germline V gene data show CDR1 as SGHVS and CDR2 as FNYEAQ. The CDR3 sequence is 14 residues long. The repertoire was sequenced with immunoSEQ multiplex PCR; TCRdb's copy has only in-frame clones and lacks some. This table has about 140,000 clones, around 89% appearing once. The TCR was taken from a human donor with COVID-19, enrolled during active disease. The donor label of this sample is uncertain. The gene calls are TRBV7-6 and TRBJ1-1, with D unclear. The sample taken for sequencing was peripheral blood. This CDR3 reads CASSPQVSDTEAFF. Here the CDR3 DNA reads TGTGCCAGCAGCCCGCAAGTTTCGGACACTGAAGCTTTCTTT.